These 3 T cell receptor beta chains came from one sample sequenced in a study of a mutant IDH1 vaccine in newly diagnosed glioma. Time point meaning: baseline, week 1 (first vaccination visit). Documented treatment: pre-vaccination baseline after standard-of-care therapy. Sequencing was performed with immunoSEQ multiplex PCR; in TCRdb, only in-frame clones are kept and a portion is missing. The sample yields some 38,000 clones, roughly 92% seen once. The sample in question was PBMCs, obtained from a glioma patient treated with radiotherapy, temozolomide or both. The receptors were gathered from a man younger than 35 with glioma.

J is TRBJ2-1 and V is TRBV2, with 9 bases fitting TRBD1. The CDR3 extends over 12 amino acids. CDR1 is SNHLY and CDR2 is FYNNEI in the germline V gene. V lost 5 bases to trimming and J lost 12 bases; unmatched junction nucleotides: 5. The CDR3 DNA sequence: TGTGCCAGCAGTCCCGGGACAGGGCCGCAGTTCTTC. This sequence encodes CASSPGTGPQFF.

The chain has TRBV2 and TRBJ2-3; no clear D gene. Per germline, CDR1 SNHLY and CDR2 FYNNEI. CDR3 length: 11 amino acids. V was shortened by 5 bases and J by 6 bases, with 6 bases between the two germline ends. In nucleotides, the CDR3 is TGTGCCAGCAGTATACAGGATACGCAGTATTTT. It is translated as CASSIQDTQYF. The whole variable domain, remainder taken from reference TRBV2 and TRBJ2-3, is EPEVTQTPSHQVTQMGQEVILRCVPISNHLYFYWYRQILGQKVEFLVSFYNNEISEKSEIFDDQFSVERPDGSNFTLKIRSTKLEDSAMYFCASSIQDTQYFGPGTRLTVL.

The chain links TRBV15 to TRBJ2-1, with D possibly being TRBD2 (5 bases). V lost 0 bases to trimming and J lost 6 bases, with 15 bases between them. The CDR3 runs to 16 residues. Looked up from germline, CDR1 is LNHNV and CDR2 is YYDKDF (reference sequence). CDR3 sequence reads: CATSREPGMAGNEQFF. CDR3 nucleotide sequence: TGTGCCACCAGCAGAGAGCCCGGGATGGCGGGCAATGAGCAGTTCTTC. The variable domain in full, with the rest retrieved from reference TRBV15 and TRBJ2-1, is DAMVIQNPRYQVTQFGKPVTLSCSQTLNHNVMYWYQQKSSQAPKLLFHYYDKDFNNEADTPDNFQSRRPNTSFCFLDIRSPGLGDTAMYLCATSREPGMAGNEQFFGPGTRLTVL.